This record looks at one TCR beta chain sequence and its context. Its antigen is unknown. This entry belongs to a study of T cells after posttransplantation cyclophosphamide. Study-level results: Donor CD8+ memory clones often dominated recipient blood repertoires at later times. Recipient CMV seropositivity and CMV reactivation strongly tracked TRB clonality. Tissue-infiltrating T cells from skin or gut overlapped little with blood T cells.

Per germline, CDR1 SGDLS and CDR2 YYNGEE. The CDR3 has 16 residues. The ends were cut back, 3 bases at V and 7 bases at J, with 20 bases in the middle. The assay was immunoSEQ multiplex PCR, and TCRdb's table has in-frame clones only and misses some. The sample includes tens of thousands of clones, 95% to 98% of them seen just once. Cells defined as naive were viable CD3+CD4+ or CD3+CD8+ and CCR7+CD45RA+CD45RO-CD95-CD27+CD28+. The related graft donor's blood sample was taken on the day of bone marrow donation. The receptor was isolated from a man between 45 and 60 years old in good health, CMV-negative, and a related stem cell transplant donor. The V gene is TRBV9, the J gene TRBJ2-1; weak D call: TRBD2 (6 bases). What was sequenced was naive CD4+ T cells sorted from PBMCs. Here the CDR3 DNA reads TGTGCCAGCAGCGCACCCGGGGGAGTAGGCGCTAATGAGCAGTTCTTC. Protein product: CASSAPGGVGANEQFF.